This T cell receptor (beta chain) was captured by sequencing in a study of T cell responses to AZD1222 COVID-19 vaccine. A remark on this clone: Its target is unknown. Distinct nucleotide sequences in the sample also encode this CDR3.

Study-wide findings and caveats: Donors were largely white British and mainly female; clonal diversity was possibly underestimated. Baseline serology detected seropositivity in only a handful of AZD1222 recipients.

The assay was immunoSEQ multiplex PCR, and TCRdb's table has in-frame clones only and misses some. This sample has 110,000 to 150,000 clones; roughly 92% occur once, and the top ten carry about 5.1%. The TCR sequence derives from an adult in good health. Material: peripheral blood, obtained on day 0 of AZD1222 vaccination.

CDR3 sequence reads: CASSLDTVSYEQYF. CDR3 sequence (DNA): TGCGCCAGCAGCTTGGATACGGTCTCCTACGAGCAGTACTTC. The gene calls are TRBV5-1 and TRBJ2-7; no clear D gene. Germline CDR1 and CDR2: SGHRS and YFSETQ. CDR3 size: 14 residues. Trimming took 0 bases from V and 0 from J, leaving 7 bases between them.